These 7 T cell receptor beta chains share one sample of origin, sequenced in a study of T cells in Graves' hyperthyroidism and ophthalmopathy. The CDR3 regions of TCR beta were amplified from RNA transcripts. HTBI primers were employed in a first-round RT-PCR of the TCR CDR3. TCRdb redid the calling of the multiplex PCR reads with MiXCR, one entry per CDR3 protein. The table records 300,000 to 400,000 distinct CDR3 sequences, around 14% of them present only once. The specimen sequenced was blood. The receptors stem from a woman in her 30s with Graves' hyperthyroidism.

V usage is TRBV7-9 and J usage is TRBJ1-2, with a possible D match to TRBD1 (5 bases). Trimming cost V 5 bases and J 4 bases, with 11 bases left between them. Germline CDR1 is SEHNR and CDR2 is FQNEAQ (reference sequence). CDR3 size: 13 residues. Here the CDR3 DNA reads TGTGCCAGCAGCGCCGAGGGACGCTATGGCTACACCTTC. Amino acids: CASSAEGRYGYTF. The full variable domain, with the rest looked up from reference TRBV7-9 and TRBJ1-2, is DTGVSQNPRHKITKRGQNVTFRCDPISEHNRLYWYRQTLGQGPEFLTYFQNEAQLEKSRLLSDRFSAERPKGSFSTLEIQRTEQGDSAMYLCASSAEGRYGYTFGSGTRLTVV.

The chain joins TRBV28 to TRBJ2-7; perhaps TRBD1 as D (5 bases). Germline V gene sequence: CDR1 MDHEN, CDR2 SYDVKM. The CDR3 consists of 13 residues. V lost 6 bases and J lost 5, with 14 bases in between. The CDR3 sequence is CASRPGWSDEQYF. CDR3 bases: TGTGCCAGCAGGCCAGGGTGGTCCGACGAGCAGTACTTC.

This clonotype came up many times. The rearrangement links TRBV6-2 or TRBV6-3 to TRBJ1-5; D is ambiguous. V dropped 5 bases and J dropped 0 bases, with 8 bases sitting between them. This CDR3 region has 14 residues. Germline V gene lookup returns CDR1 MNHEY and CDR2 SVGEGT. CDR3 nucleotide sequence: TGTGCCAGCAGTGAAGACAATAGCAATCAGCCCCAGCATTTT. Translating gives CASSEDNSNQPQHF.

The chain employs TRBV18 and TRBJ2-4; 13 bases fit TRBD2. This CDR3 is 16 amino acids long. Germline V gives CDR1 KGHSH, CDR2 LQKENI. V trimming: 3 bases; J trimming: 2 bases; junction bases outside the gene matches: 1. In nucleotides, the CDR3 is TGTGCCAGCTCACCCGGGACTAGCGGGACCAAAAACATTCAGTACTTC. This sequence encodes CASSPGTSGTKNIQYF.

Ten or more counts support this clonotype. This chain joins TRBV11-2 and TRBJ2-5; 12 bases map to TRBD2. Germline trimming cut 5 bases from V and 7 bases from J; bases unmatched to any gene: 5. CDR1 and CDR2 (germline): SGHAT, FQNNGV. The CDR3 runs 14 residues. The DNA for the CDR3 is TGTGCCAGCAGCCTAGCGGGGGGGGTGAGGACCCAGTACTTC. Protein sequence: CASSLAGGVRTQYF.

This clonotype showed up just a few times. The V call is TRBV20-1, the J call TRBJ2-7, with 9 bases lining up with TRBD2. V shed 5 bases, J shed 5 bases, and the junction held 16 bases outside the gene matches. The V gene's germline CDR1 is DFQATT and CDR2 SNEGSKA (reference sequence). The CDR3 runs 16 residues. CDR3 sequence: CSAPLTRSGRGNEQYF. CDR3 DNA: TGCAGTGCTCCTCTGACGCGTAGCGGGAGAGGTAACGAGCAGTACTTC.

This chain connects TRBV19 to TRBJ1-1; no reliable D call. The germline CDR1 and CDR2 sequences are LNHDA and SQIVND (reference sequence). Between the trimmed V and J ends, which lost 3 bases and 3 bases, there was a span of 11 bases. The CDR3 is 14 amino acids. CDR3 coding DNA: TGTGCCAGTAGTATTCGTGGGAAAGACACTGAAGCTTTCTTT. Its protein is CASSIRGKDTEAFF.